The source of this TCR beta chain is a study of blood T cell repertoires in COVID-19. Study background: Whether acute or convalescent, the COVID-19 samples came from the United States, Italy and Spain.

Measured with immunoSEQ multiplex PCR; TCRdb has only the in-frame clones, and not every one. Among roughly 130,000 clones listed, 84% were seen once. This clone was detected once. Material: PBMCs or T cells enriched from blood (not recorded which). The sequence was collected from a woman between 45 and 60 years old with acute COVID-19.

Here the CDR3 reads CASSPTRSYNEQFF. The CDR3 DNA follows: TGTGCCAGCAGCCCCACTAGGTCCTACAATGAGCAGTTCTTC. This rearrangement joins TRBV7-2 to TRBJ2-1; D is possibly TRBD2 (5 bases). The CDR3 is made up of 14 amino acids. CDR1 is SGHTA, CDR2 FQGNSA, per germline. V lost 5 bases and J 1 base, leaving 9 bases between the germline ends.